Listed below are T cell receptor beta chains from one sample, sequenced in a study of early T cells in non-severe SARS-CoV-2 infection. TCRdb called the 5' RACE reads again in MiXCR, with one record for every CDR3 protein. The sample includes more than 65,000 distinct CDR3 sequences, about 12% of them seen just once. Sample: whole blood. Source of these receptors: an adult who was a healthcare worker with PCR-confirmed SARS-CoV-2 infection or an uninfected control (not recorded which). CDR3s include the opening cysteine and the closing phenylalanine or tryptophan. A D gene is named only where the DNA matches it firmly. Clone sizes are given selectively: once, few, many, or a class where the clone is expanded.

j_call: TRBJ2-1; d_call: NA; clone_size: many; v_call: TRBV23-1; cdr3_nt: TGCGCCAGCAGTCAAATCGGCCGAAGCTCCTACAATGAGCAGTTCTTC; cdr3_aa: CASSQIGRSSYNEQFF
j_call: TRBJ2-3; d_call: NA; clone_size: many; v_call: TRBV18; cdr3_nt: TGTGCCAGCTCGGCGATACTCAGCACAGATACGCAGTATTTT; cdr3_aa: CASSAILSTDTQYF
j_call: TRBJ1-1; d_call: NA; clone_size: many; v_call: TRBV30; cdr3_nt: TGTGCCTGGTTGGGTTCTGGGGTGAACACTGAAGCTTTCTTT; cdr3_aa: CAWLGSGVNTEAFF
j_call: TRBJ1-1; d_call: NA; clone_size: NA; v_call: TRBV28; cdr3_nt: TGTGCCAGCAGTTTCAGATTGCGGGCGTGGGACACTGAAGCTTTCTTT; cdr3_aa: CASSFRLRAWDTEAFF
j_call: TRBJ1-4; d_call: NA; clone_size: few; v_call: TRBV20-1; cdr3_nt: TGCAGTGTACCAGGGGACGGGGAAAAACTGTTTTTT; cdr3_aa: CSVPGDGEKLFF
j_call: TRBJ2-3; d_call: NA; clone_size: few; v_call: TRBV28; cdr3_nt: TGTGCCAGCAGTACCGTCGCAGATACGCAGTATTTT; cdr3_aa: CASSTVADTQYF
j_call: TRBJ2-7; d_call: NA; clone_size: many; v_call: TRBV5-1; cdr3_nt: TGCGCCAGCAGCTACGGGGGACAGTACTCCTACGAGCAGTACTTC; cdr3_aa: CASSYGGQYSYEQYF
j_call: TRBJ2-7; d_call: TRBD2; clone_size: many; v_call: TRBV11-2; cdr3_nt: TGTGCCAGCAGCTTCACCACTAGCGCCGCCCCCGAGCAGTACTTC; cdr3_aa: CASSFTTSAAPEQYF
j_call: TRBJ2-1; d_call: NA; clone_size: NA; v_call: TRBV11-2; cdr3_nt: TGTGCCAGCAGCTTAGAGATCGTAGGTGAGCAGTTCTTC; cdr3_aa: CASSLEIVGEQFF
j_call: TRBJ2-7; d_call: NA; clone_size: many; v_call: TRBV29-1; cdr3_nt: TGCAGCGTTCACTCCCGGGACCGACCCTACGAGCAGTACTTC; cdr3_aa: CSVHSRDRPYEQYF
j_call: TRBJ2-7; d_call: TRBD2; clone_size: few; v_call: TRBV5-4; cdr3_nt: TGTGCCAGCAGCTCACTAGCGGGCGAGACCTACGAGCAGTACTTC; cdr3_aa: CASSSLAGETYEQYF
j_call: TRBJ2-1; d_call: TRBD2; clone_size: many; v_call: TRBV2; cdr3_nt: TGTGCCATCGCCCCCGGGGGGGCGCGGGATGAGCAGTTCTTC; cdr3_aa: CAIAPGGARDEQFF
j_call: TRBJ1-1; d_call: NA; clone_size: many; v_call: TRBV7-9; cdr3_nt: TGTGCCAGCAGCTTAGACAGGGTGAACACTGAAGCTTTCTTT; cdr3_aa: CASSLDRVNTEAFF
j_call: TRBJ2-7; d_call: NA; clone_size: many; v_call: TRBV7-2; cdr3_nt: TGTGCCAGCAGCCCCCAATCAGGGAACTACGAGCAGTACTTC; cdr3_aa: CASSPQSGNYEQYF
j_call: TRBJ2-7; d_call: TRBD1; clone_size: many; v_call: TRBV28; cdr3_nt: TGTGCCAGCAGTCCTTGGGACAGATCCTACGAGCAGTACTTC; cdr3_aa: CASSPWDRSYEQYF
j_call: TRBJ1-1; d_call: NA; clone_size: many; v_call: TRBV29-1; cdr3_nt: TGCAGCGTTGTTCCGGTGAACACTGAAGCTTTCTTT; cdr3_aa: CSVVPVNTEAFF
j_call: TRBJ2-4; d_call: NA; clone_size: many; v_call: TRBV5-1; cdr3_nt: TGCGCCAGCAGCTTGGGGACAGATAAAAACATTCAGTACTTC; cdr3_aa: CASSLGTDKNIQYF
j_call: TRBJ2-3; d_call: NA; clone_size: few; v_call: TRBV20-1; cdr3_nt: TGCAGTGCGTCGGGTAGTACGCAGTATTTT; cdr3_aa: CSASGSTQYF
j_call: TRBJ2-5; d_call: NA; clone_size: few; v_call: TRBV12-3/TRBV12-4; cdr3_nt: TGTGCCAGCAGCCGAGGGGGGGAAGAGACCCAGTACTTC; cdr3_aa: CASSRGGEETQYF
j_call: TRBJ2-1; d_call: TRBD2; clone_size: many; v_call: TRBV7-2; cdr3_nt: TGTGCCAGCAGCACCCGACTAGCGGGGGTCTACAATGAGCAGTTCTTC; cdr3_aa: CASSTRLAGVYNEQFF
j_call: TRBJ1-1; d_call: NA; clone_size: many; v_call: TRBV27; cdr3_nt: TGTGCCAGCAGTTTACTCCCGCCAGAAGTGAACACTGAAGCTTTCTTT; cdr3_aa: CASSLLPPEVNTEAFF
j_call: TRBJ2-3; d_call: NA; clone_size: many; v_call: TRBV12-3/TRBV12-4; cdr3_nt: TGTGCCAGCAGTTGGTGGGTGACTGGGGAGCGAACAGATACGCAGTATTTT; cdr3_aa: CASSWWVTGERTDTQYF
j_call: TRBJ2-7; d_call: TRBD1; clone_size: many; v_call: TRBV7-2; cdr3_nt: TGTGCCAGCAGCCCAAACGGACAGGGGAACTACGAGCAGTACTTC; cdr3_aa: CASSPNGQGNYEQYF
j_call: TRBJ2-7; d_call: TRBD1; clone_size: many; v_call: TRBV4-2; cdr3_nt: TGTGCCAGCAGCCAAGGACAGGGCCTAGAGTTCGAGCAGTACTTC; cdr3_aa: CASSQGQGLEFEQYF
j_call: TRBJ2-7; d_call: NA; clone_size: many; v_call: TRBV7-8; cdr3_nt: TGTGCCAGCAGCCCTGAGACAGGTCTCGCCGAGCAGTACTTC; cdr3_aa: CASSPETGLAEQYF
j_call: TRBJ2-5; d_call: NA; clone_size: many; v_call: TRBV7-8; cdr3_nt: TGTGCCAGCAGCTTACAAGCTAGCGCCGAAGAGACCCAGTACTTC; cdr3_aa: CASSLQASAEETQYF
j_call: TRBJ2-3; d_call: NA; clone_size: NA; v_call: TRBV20-1; cdr3_nt: TGCAGTGGGGTCCTGGGGGTCCCTAGCACAGATACGCAGTATTTT; cdr3_aa: CSGVLGVPSTDTQYF
j_call: TRBJ2-3; d_call: NA; clone_size: NA; v_call: TRBV6-2/TRBV6-3; cdr3_nt: TGTGCCAGCAGTTACTCGCCAGCTTTGTCAGATACGCAGTATTTT; cdr3_aa: CASSYSPALSDTQYF
j_call: TRBJ1-1; d_call: NA; clone_size: NA; v_call: TRBV7-9; cdr3_nt: TGTGCCAGCAGCTTAGCAGGACGTCTCACTGAAGCTTTCTTT; cdr3_aa: CASSLAGRLTEAFF
j_call: TRBJ2-5; d_call: TRBD2; clone_size: many; v_call: TRBV12-3/TRBV12-4; cdr3_nt: TGTGCCAGCAGTACCGGGACTAGCGGCTACCAAGAGACCCAGTACTTC; cdr3_aa: CASSTGTSGYQETQYF
j_call: TRBJ1-3; d_call: NA; clone_size: many; v_call: TRBV10-3; cdr3_nt: TGTGCCATCAGTGAGTCTGAAGGGGCCATCGGGGGAAACACCATATATTTT; cdr3_aa: CAISESEGAIGGNTIYF
j_call: TRBJ2-5; d_call: NA; clone_size: NA; v_call: TRBV5-4; cdr3_nt: TGTGCCAGCAGCCGAGACCAGACTAGTGCGGAGACCCAGTACTTC; cdr3_aa: CASSRDQTSAETQYF
j_call: TRBJ1-5; d_call: TRBD1; clone_size: once; v_call: TRBV6-6; cdr3_nt: TGTGCCAGCAGCACAGGACAGGTCCATAGCAATCAGCCCCAGCATTTT; cdr3_aa: CASSTGQVHSNQPQHF
j_call: TRBJ1-2; d_call: NA; clone_size: many; v_call: TRBV29-1; cdr3_nt: TGCAGCGCCCGGCCAGGAGGAAACTATGGCTACACCTTC; cdr3_aa: CSARPGGNYGYTF
j_call: TRBJ1-1; d_call: NA; clone_size: many; v_call: TRBV7-9; cdr3_nt: TGTGCCAGCAGCGGTGAGGGCACTGAAGCTTTCTTT; cdr3_aa: CASSGEGTEAFF
j_call: TRBJ2-7; d_call: NA; clone_size: many; v_call: TRBV7-9; cdr3_nt: TGTGCCAGCAGCCCCCGAGGAAGGAGCTCCTACGAGCAGTACTTC; cdr3_aa: CASSPRGRSSYEQYF
j_call: TRBJ2-1; d_call: TRBD2; clone_size: many; v_call: TRBV20-1; cdr3_nt: TGCAGTGCTTTCACTAGCGGGGGGCGCCCCCAGGGGCAGTTCTTC; cdr3_aa: CSAFTSGGRPQGQFF
j_call: TRBJ2-7; d_call: TRBD1; clone_size: many; v_call: TRBV6-5; cdr3_nt: TGTGCCAGCGCTTACCCCTCCGGGACAGGGGGCTACGAGCAGTACTTC; cdr3_aa: CASAYPSGTGGYEQYF
j_call: TRBJ2-2; d_call: NA; clone_size: NA; v_call: TRBV12-3/TRBV12-4; cdr3_nt: TGTGCCTCAAGGGGATTAGCGGTAAACACCGGGGAGCTGTTTTTT; cdr3_aa: CASRGLAVNTGELFF
j_call: TRBJ2-1; d_call: NA; clone_size: many; v_call: TRBV29-1; cdr3_nt: TGCAGCGTTGTGGCTGGGGACTTTTCTTACAATGAGCAGTTCTTC; cdr3_aa: CSVVAGDFSYNEQFF
j_call: TRBJ2-2; d_call: NA; clone_size: NA; v_call: TRBV6-5; cdr3_nt: TGTGCCAGCACCAGAGGACGGATTCTGAACACCGGGGAGCTGTTTTTT; cdr3_aa: CASTRGRILNTGELFF
j_call: TRBJ1-1; d_call: TRBD1; clone_size: many; v_call: TRBV5-1; cdr3_nt: TGCGCCAGCAGCACCGGGACAGGGGTAACTGAAGCTTTCTTT; cdr3_aa: CASSTGTGVTEAFF